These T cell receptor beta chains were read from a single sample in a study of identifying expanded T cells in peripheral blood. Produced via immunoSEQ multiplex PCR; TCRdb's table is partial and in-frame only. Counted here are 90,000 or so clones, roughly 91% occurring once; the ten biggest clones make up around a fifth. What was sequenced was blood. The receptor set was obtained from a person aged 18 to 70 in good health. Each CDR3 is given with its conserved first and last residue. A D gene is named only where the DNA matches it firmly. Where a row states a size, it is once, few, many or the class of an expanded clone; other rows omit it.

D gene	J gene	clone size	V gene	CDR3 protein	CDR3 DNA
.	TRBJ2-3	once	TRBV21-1	CASSKGEGLAPPDTQYF	TGTGCCAGCAGCAAAGGAGAAGGACTAGCCCCCCCAGATACGCAGTATTTT
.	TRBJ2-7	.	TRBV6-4	CASPESKGEQYF	TGTGCCAGCCCAGAATCAAAAGGCGAGCAGTACTTC
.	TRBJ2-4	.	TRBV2	CASSSQQNIQYF	TGTGCCAGCAGTAGTCAGCAAAACATTCAGTACTTC
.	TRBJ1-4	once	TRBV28	CASSVRASRSGEKLFF	TGTGCCAGCAGTGTCCGGGCTTCCAGATCAGGTGAAAAACTGTTTTTT
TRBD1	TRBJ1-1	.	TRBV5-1	CASSLAGTGANTEAFF	TGCGCCAGCAGCTTGGCCGGGACAGGGGCGAACACTGAAGCTTTCTTT
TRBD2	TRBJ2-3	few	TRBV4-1	CASSQEPTGLAGTDTQYF	TGCGCCAGCAGCCAAGAACCGACGGGACTAGCGGGCACAGATACGCAGTATTTT
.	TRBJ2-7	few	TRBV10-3	CAISEGTDLSYEQYF	TGTGCCATCAGCGAGGGTACGGACCTCTCCTACGAGCAGTACTTC
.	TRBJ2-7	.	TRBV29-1	CSVRTGTANEQYF	TGCAGCGTCCGCACCGGGACCGCGAACGAGCAGTACTTC
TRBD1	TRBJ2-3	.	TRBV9	CASSAPMDRDPDTQYF	TGTGCCAGCAGCGCCCCCATGGACAGGGATCCAGATACGCAGTATTTT
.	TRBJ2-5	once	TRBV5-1	CASSLQVNQETQYF	TGCGCCAGCAGCTTGCAGGTAAACCAAGAGACCCAGTACTTC
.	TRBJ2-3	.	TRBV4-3	CASSQEFGSDTQYF	TGCGCCAGCAGCCAAGAATTTGGGTCAGATACGCAGTATTTT
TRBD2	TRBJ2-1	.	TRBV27	CASSLAGGAYNEQFF	TGTGCCAGCAGTTTGGCGGGGGGCGCCTACAATGAGCAGTTCTTC
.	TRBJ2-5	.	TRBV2	CASELIQETQYF	TGTGCCAGCGAACTGATACAAGAGACCCAGTACTTC
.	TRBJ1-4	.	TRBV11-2	CASSLQGSWEKLFF	TGTGCCAGCAGCTTACAGGGTAGCTGGGAAAAACTGTTTTTT
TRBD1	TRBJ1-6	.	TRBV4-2	CASSQGFGQGDLGLHF	TGTGCCAGCAGCCAAGGATTCGGACAGGGGGACCTAGGCCTCCACTTT
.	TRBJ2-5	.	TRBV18	CASSLIQGAETQYF	TGTGCCAGCTCCCTAATCCAGGGAGCAGAGACCCAGTACTTC